Listed below are T cell receptor beta chains from one sample, sequenced in a study of blood T cell repertoires in COVID-19. Assay used: immunoSEQ multiplex PCR; TCRdb lists only in-frame clones, some missing. The sample includes tens of thousands of clones, around nine tenths of them seen just once. Specimen: peripheral blood. These receptors originate from a woman aged 80 or older with active COVID-19. Each CDR3 is given with its conserved first and last residue. The D gene is left open where the match is weak. Rows give clone size only sometimes, using once, few, many, or a class for an expanded clone.

J: TRBJ2-1; V: TRBV1; D: NA; size: NA; length: 13; CDR3: CTSSPDRGNEQFF; DNA: TGCACCAGCAGCCCGGACAGGGGGAATGAGCAGTTCTTC
J: TRBJ1-2; V: TRBV7-5; D: NA; size: NA; length: 15; CDR3: CARSSDWTGLYGYTF; DNA: TGTGCCAGAAGCTCCGACTGGACAGGGTTATATGGCTACACCTTC
J: TRBJ2-4; V: TRBV27; D: TRBD2; size: NA; length: 20; CDR3: CASRLTAGIAGGLAKNIQYF; DNA: TGTGCCAGCAGATTAACAGCGGGAATAGCGGGGGGGCTAGCCAAAAACATTCAGTACTTC
J: TRBJ1-2; V: TRBV7-2; D: NA; size: few; length: 12; CDR3: CASSLSGFGYTF; DNA: TGTGCCAGCAGCTTATCAGGGTTTGGCTACACCTTC
J: TRBJ2-3; V: TRBV18; D: NA; size: NA; length: 16; CDR3: CASSQRGGGGTDTQYF; DNA: TGTGCCAGCTCACAAAGGGGTGGCGGGGGCACAGATACGCAGTATTTT
J: TRBJ1-1; V: TRBV12-5; D: NA; size: NA; length: 13; CDR3: CASGTEGGTEAFF; DNA: TGTGCTAGTGGAACCGAAGGGGGAACTGAAGCTTTCTTT
J: TRBJ1-1; V: TRBV5-4; D: TRBD1; size: NA; length: 16; CDR3: CASSVGTGVMNTEAFF; DNA: TGTGCCAGCAGCGTAGGGACAGGGGTTATGAACACTGAAGCTTTCTTT
J: TRBJ2-7; V: TRBV14; D: TRBD1; size: NA; length: 15; CDR3: CASSQTGGTIYEQYF; DNA: TGTGCCAGCAGCCAGACAGGGGGCACCATCTACGAGCAGTACTTC
J: TRBJ1-4; V: TRBV5-1; D: TRBD1; size: NA; length: 16; CDR3: CASSLPEGQVGEKLFF; DNA: TGCGCCAGCAGCTTGCCCGAAGGACAGGTGGGAGAAAAACTGTTTTTT
J: TRBJ1-5; V: TRBV29-1; D: NA; size: NA; length: 13; CDR3: CSVGRGGDQPQHF; DNA: TGCAGCGTTGGTCGCGGTGGTGATCAGCCCCAGCATTTT
J: TRBJ2-1; V: TRBV4-3; D: NA; size: NA; length: 13; CDR3: CASSQDGAGVKFF; DNA: TGCGCCAGCAGCCAAGATGGTGCAGGGGTGAAGTTCTTC
J: TRBJ1-5; V: TRBV6-5; D: NA; size: once; length: 15; CDR3: CASGRVGDSNQPQHF; DNA: TGTGCCAGCGGCAGAGTCGGAGATAGCAATCAGCCCCAGCATTTT
J: TRBJ2-7; V: TRBV4-2; D: NA; size: few; length: 16; CDR3: CASSQDFRGGLYEQYF; DNA: TGTGCCAGCAGCCAAGACTTCCGCGGAGGACTTTACGAGCAGTACTTC
J: TRBJ1-1; V: TRBV19; D: TRBD1; size: NA; length: 13; CDR3: CASSIAGQVEAFF; DNA: TGTGCCAGTAGTATAGCCGGACAGGTTGAAGCTTTCTTT
J: TRBJ2-7; V: TRBV19; D: TRBD1; size: NA; length: 15; CDR3: CASSMAGQGAREQYF; DNA: TGTGCCAGTAGTATGGCCGGACAGGGGGCTCGCGAGCAGTACTTC
J: TRBJ1-1; V: TRBV10-3; D: TRBD1; size: NA; length: 14; CDR3: CAIRLQGANTEAFF; DNA: TGTGCCATCAGACTACAGGGGGCGAACACTGAAGCTTTCTTT
J: TRBJ2-6; V: TRBV19; D: TRBD1; size: NA; length: 16; CDR3: CASSLTTGVGANVLTF; DNA: TGTGCCAGTAGTCTCACGACAGGGGTTGGGGCCAACGTCCTGACTTTC
J: TRBJ1-6; V: TRBV7-9; D: NA; size: NA; length: 14; CDR3: CASSLRSPGSPLHF; DNA: TGTGCCAGCAGCTTAAGGAGCCCCGGGTCACCCCTCCACTTT
J: TRBJ1-2; V: TRBV30; D: NA; size: NA; length: 13; CDR3: CAWSDGAVYGYTF; DNA: TGTGCCTGGAGCGATGGGGCGGTCTATGGCTACACCTTC
J: TRBJ1-5; V: TRBV3-1/TRBV3-2; D: TRBD1; size: few; length: 20; CDR3: CASSQGDRGSTFHINQPQHF; DNA: TGTGCCAGCAGCCAAGGGGACAGGGGCTCCACTTTCCATATTAATCAGCCCCAGCATTTT
J: TRBJ1-1; V: TRBV6-6; D: NA; size: NA; length: 12; CDR3: CASSPLNTEAFF; DNA: TGTGCCAGCAGTCCTCTGAACACTGAAGCTTTCTTT
J: TRBJ2-6; V: TRBV9; D: NA; size: NA; length: 16; CDR3: CASSEWGGSGANVLTF; DNA: TGTGCCAGCAGCGAATGGGGCGGCTCTGGGGCCAACGTCCTGACTTTC
J: TRBJ1-1; V: TRBV6-5; D: NA; size: once; length: 14; CDR3: CASSYKTRRAEAFF; DNA: TGTGCCAGCAGTTACAAGACCAGGAGGGCTGAAGCTTTCTTT
J: TRBJ2-7; V: TRBV7-6; D: TRBD2; size: NA; length: 17; CDR3: CASSPPGDLGGRYEQYF; DNA: TGTGCCAGCAGCCCCCCCGGGGACTTGGGGGGGAGGTACGAGCAGTACTTC
J: TRBJ2-5; V: TRBV5-8; D: NA; size: once; length: 13; CDR3: CASSYEAWETQYF; DNA: TGTGCCAGCAGCTACGAGGCTTGGGAGACCCAGTACTTC
J: TRBJ1-4; V: TRBV5-1; D: NA; size: NA; length: 15; CDR3: CASSLAQGGGEKLFF; DNA: TGCGCCAGCAGCTTGGCACAGGGTGGTGGTGAAAAACTGTTTTTT
J: TRBJ2-5; V: TRBV7-7; D: TRBD2; size: NA; length: 14; CDR3: CATLAGGGKETQYF; DNA: TGTGCTACCCTAGCGGGGGGGGGCAAAGAGACCCAGTACTTC
J: TRBJ2-2; V: TRBV9; D: TRBD2; size: NA; length: 15; CDR3: CASSPSGGANGELFF; DNA: TGTGCCAGCAGCCCTAGCGGGGGGGCAAACGGGGAGCTGTTTTTT